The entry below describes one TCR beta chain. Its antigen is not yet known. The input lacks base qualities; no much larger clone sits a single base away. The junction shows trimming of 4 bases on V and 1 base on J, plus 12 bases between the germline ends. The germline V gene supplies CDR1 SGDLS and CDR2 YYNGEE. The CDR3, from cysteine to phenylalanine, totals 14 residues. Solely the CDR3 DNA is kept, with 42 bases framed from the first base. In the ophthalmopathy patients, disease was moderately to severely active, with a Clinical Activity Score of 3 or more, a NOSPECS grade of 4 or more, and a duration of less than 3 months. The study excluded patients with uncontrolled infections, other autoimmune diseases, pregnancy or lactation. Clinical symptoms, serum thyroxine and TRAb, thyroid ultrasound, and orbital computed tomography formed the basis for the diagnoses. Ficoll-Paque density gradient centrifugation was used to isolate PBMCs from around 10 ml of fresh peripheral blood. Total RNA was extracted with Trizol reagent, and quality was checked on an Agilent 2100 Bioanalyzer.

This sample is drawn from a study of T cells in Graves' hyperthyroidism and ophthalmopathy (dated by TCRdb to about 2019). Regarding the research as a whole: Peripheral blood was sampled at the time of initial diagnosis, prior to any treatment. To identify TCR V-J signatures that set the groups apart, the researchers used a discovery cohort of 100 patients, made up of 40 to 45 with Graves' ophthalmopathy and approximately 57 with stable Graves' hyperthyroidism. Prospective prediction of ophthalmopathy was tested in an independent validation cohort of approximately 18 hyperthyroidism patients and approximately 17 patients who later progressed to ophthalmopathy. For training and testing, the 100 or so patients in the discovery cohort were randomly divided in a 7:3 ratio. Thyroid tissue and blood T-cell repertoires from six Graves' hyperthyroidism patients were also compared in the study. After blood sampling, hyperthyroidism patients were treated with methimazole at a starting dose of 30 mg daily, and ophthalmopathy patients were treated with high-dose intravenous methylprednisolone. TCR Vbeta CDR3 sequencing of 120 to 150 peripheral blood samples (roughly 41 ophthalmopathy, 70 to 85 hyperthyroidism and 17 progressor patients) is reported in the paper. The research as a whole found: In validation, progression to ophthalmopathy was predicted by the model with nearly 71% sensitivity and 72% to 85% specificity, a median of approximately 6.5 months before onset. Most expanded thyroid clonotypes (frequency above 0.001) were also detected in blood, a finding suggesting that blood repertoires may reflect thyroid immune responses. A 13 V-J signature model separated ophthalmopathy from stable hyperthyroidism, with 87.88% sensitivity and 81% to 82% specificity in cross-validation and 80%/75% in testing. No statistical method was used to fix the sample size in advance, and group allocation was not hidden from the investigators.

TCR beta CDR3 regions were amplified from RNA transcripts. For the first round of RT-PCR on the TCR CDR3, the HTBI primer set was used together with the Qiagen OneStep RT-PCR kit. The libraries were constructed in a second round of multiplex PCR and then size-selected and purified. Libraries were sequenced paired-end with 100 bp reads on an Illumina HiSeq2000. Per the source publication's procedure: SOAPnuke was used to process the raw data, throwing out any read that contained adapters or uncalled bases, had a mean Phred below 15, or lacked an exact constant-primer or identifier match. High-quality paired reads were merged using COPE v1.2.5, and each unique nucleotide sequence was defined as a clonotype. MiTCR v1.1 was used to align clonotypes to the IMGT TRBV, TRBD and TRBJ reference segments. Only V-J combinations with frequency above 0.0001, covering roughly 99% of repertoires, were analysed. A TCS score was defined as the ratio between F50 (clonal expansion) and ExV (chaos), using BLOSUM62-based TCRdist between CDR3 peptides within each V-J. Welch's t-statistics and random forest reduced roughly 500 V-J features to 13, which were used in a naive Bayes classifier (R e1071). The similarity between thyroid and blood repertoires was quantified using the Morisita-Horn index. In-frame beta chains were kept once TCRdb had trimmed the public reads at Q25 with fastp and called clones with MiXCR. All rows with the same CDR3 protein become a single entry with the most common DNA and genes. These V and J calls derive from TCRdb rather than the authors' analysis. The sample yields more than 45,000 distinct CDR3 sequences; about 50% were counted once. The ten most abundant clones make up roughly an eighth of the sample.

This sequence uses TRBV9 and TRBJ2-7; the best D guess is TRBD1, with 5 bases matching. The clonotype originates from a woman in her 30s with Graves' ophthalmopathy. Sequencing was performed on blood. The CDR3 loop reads CASSTTVLSYEQYF. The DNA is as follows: TGTGCCAGCAGCACGACAGTCTTATCCTACGAGCAGTACTTC.